This TCR beta chain was sequenced in a study of beta chain features in type 1 diabetes. Study background: Sorted cells numbering under 140,000,000 were examined across all samples.

The investigators reverse transcribed all of the isolated RNA, so they sequenced expressed TCRB transcripts. The method was immunoSEQ multiplex PCR; TCRdb's version includes in-frame clones alone and lacks a portion of them. The sample lists 300,000 to 400,000 clones; 8.5% to 10% were seen once. Note on this clone: Its target is not known.

CD4+ naive, central memory, regulatory and stem cell-like memory subsets were isolated by sorting on CD45RO/CCR7/CD25/CD127/CD95/CD27. Germline CDR1 LNHDA, CDR2 SQIVND (reference sequence). The CDR3 is 14 residues long. The V end was cut by 5 bases, the J end by 4 bases, with 15 bases between. General observations from the study: In type 1 diabetes patients, VDJ junctions had fewer insertions; deletions at these junctions were more frequent. Type 1 diabetes patients showed a moderate but significant shortening of TCRB CDR3s in all four CD4+ subsets.

V is TRBV19 and J is TRBJ2-7; D possibly corresponds to TRBD1 (6 bases). This TCR was sampled from a man younger than 45 with type 1 diabetes. Sequenced sample: central memory CD4+ T cells from blood. CDR3 in DNA: TGTGCCAGTAGTGCGATCCGGGACAAATACGAGCAGTACTTC. Translation gives CASSAIRDKYEQYF.